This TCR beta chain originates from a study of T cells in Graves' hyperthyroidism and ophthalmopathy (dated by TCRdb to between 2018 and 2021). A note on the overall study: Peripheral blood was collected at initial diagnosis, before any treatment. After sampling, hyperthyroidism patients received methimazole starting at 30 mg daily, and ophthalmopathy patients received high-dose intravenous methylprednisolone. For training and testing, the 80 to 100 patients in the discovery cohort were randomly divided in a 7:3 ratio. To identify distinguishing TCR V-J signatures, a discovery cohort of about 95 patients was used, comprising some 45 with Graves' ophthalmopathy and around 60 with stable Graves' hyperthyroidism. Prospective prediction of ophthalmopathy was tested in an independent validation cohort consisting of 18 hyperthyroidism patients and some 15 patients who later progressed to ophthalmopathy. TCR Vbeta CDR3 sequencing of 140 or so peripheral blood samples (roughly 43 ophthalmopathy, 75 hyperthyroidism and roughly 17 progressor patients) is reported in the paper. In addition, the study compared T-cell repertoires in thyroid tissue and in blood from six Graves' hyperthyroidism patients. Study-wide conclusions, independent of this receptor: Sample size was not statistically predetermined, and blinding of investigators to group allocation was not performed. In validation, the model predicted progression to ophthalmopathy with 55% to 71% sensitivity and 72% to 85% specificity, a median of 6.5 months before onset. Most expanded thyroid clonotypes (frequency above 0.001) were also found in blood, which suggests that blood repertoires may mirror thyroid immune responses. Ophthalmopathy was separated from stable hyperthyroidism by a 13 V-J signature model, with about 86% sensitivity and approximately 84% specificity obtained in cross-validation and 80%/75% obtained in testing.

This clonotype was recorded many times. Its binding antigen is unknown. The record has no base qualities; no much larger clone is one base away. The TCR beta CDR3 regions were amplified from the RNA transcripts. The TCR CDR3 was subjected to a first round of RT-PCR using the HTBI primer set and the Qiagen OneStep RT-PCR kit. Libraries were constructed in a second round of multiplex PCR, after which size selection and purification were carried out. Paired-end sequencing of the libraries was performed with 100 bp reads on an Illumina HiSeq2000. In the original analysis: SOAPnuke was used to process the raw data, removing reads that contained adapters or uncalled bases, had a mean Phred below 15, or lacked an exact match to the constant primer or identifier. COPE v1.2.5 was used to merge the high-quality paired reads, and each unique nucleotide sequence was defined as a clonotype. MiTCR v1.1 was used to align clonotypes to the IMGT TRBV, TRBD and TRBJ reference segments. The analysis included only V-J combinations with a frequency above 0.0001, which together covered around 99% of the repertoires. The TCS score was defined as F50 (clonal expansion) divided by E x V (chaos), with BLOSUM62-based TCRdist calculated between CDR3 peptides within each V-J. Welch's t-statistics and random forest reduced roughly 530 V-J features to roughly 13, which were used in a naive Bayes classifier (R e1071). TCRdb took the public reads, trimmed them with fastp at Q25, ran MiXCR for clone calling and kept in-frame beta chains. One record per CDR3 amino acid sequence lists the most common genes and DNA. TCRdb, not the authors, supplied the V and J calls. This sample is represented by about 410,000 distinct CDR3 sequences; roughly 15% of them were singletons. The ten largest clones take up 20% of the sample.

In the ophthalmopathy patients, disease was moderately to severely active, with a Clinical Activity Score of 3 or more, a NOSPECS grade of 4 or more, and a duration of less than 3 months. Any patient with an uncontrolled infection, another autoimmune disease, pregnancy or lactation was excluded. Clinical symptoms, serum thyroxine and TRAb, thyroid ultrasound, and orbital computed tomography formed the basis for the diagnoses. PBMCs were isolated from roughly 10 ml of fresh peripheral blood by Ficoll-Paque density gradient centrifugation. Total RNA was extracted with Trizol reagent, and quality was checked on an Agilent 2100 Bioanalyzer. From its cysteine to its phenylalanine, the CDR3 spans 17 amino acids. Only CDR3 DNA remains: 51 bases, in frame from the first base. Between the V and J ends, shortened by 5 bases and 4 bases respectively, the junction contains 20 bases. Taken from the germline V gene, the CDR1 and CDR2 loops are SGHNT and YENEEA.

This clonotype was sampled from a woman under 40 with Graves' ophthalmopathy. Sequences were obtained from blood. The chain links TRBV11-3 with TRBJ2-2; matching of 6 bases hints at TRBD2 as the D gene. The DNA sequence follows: TGTGCCAGCAGCCCCGGGGGACCCCCGCGGAGCACCGGGGAGCTGTTTTTT. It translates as CASSPGGPPRSTGELFF.